These T cell receptor beta chains were read from a single sample in a study of blood T cell repertoires in COVID-19. Measured with immunoSEQ multiplex PCR; TCRdb has only the in-frame clones, and not every one. The sample carries tens of thousands of clones, roughly 90% recorded once. The sequenced sample consisted of peripheral blood. Receptors originate from a woman aged 55-70 years with acute or convalescent COVID-19. CDR3s include the opening cysteine and the closing phenylalanine or tryptophan. A D gene is named only where the DNA matches it firmly. Expanded clones get a size class; other rows say once, few or many, or leave the size out.

j_gene,d_gene,abundance,v_gene,CDR3nt,CDR3aa
TRBJ2-2,.,medium-sized,TRBV2,TGTGCCAGCAGTGACCTAGATTCCGGGGAGCTGTTTTTT,CASSDLDSGELFF
TRBJ1-2,TRBD1,.,TRBV19,TGTGCCAGTAGCCGGGACAGGGGGCTGTATGGCTACACCTTC,CASSRDRGLYGYTF
TRBJ2-5,TRBD2,.,TRBV29-1,TGCAGCGTTGTTGGACTAGCGGGGGGGCCAGAGACCCAGTACTTC,CSVVGLAGGPETQYF
TRBJ2-3,TRBD2,.,TRBV7-6,TGTGCCAGCAGCGCCCCGGATTGGCGGGAGGGCGCAGATACGCAGTATTTT,CASSAPDWREGADTQYF
TRBJ1-6,.,.,TRBV6-5,TGTGCCGGCAGTCGGACAGCGGATAATTCACCCCTCCACTTT,CAGSRTADNSPLHF
TRBJ1-1,TRBD1,.,TRBV6-2/TRBV6-3,TGTGCCAGCAGTTACCCCCTGGGACAGGGGCTGAACACTGAAGCTTTCTTT,CASSYPLGQGLNTEAFF
TRBJ2-3,TRBD1,.,TRBV7-2,TGTGCCAGCAGCCCGAGGGGGCTCGGCACAGATACGCAGTATTTT,CASSPRGLGTDTQYF
TRBJ1-6,TRBD1,.,TRBV27,TGTGCCAGCAGTATCGGGACAGGGGTTTTCAATTCACCCCTCCACTTT,CASSIGTGVFNSPLHF
TRBJ1-1,.,.,TRBV5-5,TGTGCCAGCAGCGTATCATCGGGGAGCACTGAAGCTTTCTTT,CASSVSSGSTEAFF
TRBJ2-1,TRBD2,.,TRBV27,TGTGCCAGCAGTTTAGTAGCGGGGGGGCCCCTTAGCTCCTACAATGAGCAGTTCTTC,CASSLVAGGPLSSYNEQFF
TRBJ1-2,TRBD1,.,TRBV7-9,TGTGCCAGCAGCCCATGGACAGGGGGCTTAAGCTACACCTTC,CASSPWTGGLSYTF
TRBJ1-4,.,.,TRBV29-1,TGCAGCGTTGCTTGGAGGGCGAATGAAAAACTGTTTTTT,CSVAWRANEKLFF
TRBJ1-3,TRBD1,.,TRBV18,TGTGCCAGCTCACCAAGGGGTACCCAACAGGGGAGCTCTGGAAACACCATATATTTT,CASSPRGTQQGSSGNTIYF
TRBJ1-4,.,.,TRBV6-5,TGTGCCAGCAGTACCCGGATGAGGGATGAAAAACTGTTTTTT,CASSTRMRDEKLFF
TRBJ2-2,.,.,TRBV7-9,TGTGCCAGCAGCCCCCCGGGGGTCACCGGGGAGCTGTTTTTT,CASSPPGVTGELFF
TRBJ2-3,TRBD2,.,TRBV9,TGTGCCAGCAGCGCAGGCCGTGTAGCGGGACTCACAGATACGCAGTATTTT,CASSAGRVAGLTDTQYF
TRBJ2-3,TRBD2,.,TRBV5-1,TGCGCCAGCAGGACAACGGGGGGAACAGATACGCAGTATTTT,CASRTTGGTDTQYF
TRBJ1-1,.,.,TRBV10-2,TGCGCCAGCAGATCCCCTCCAGGAACGAACACTGAAGCTTTCTTT,CASRSPPGTNTEAFF
TRBJ2-2,TRBD1,.,TRBV10-2,TGCGCCAGCACCGGGACAGGGGCGATCGGGGAGCTGTTTTTT,CASTGTGAIGELFF
TRBJ1-1,TRBD1,once,TRBV11-2,TGTGCCAGCAGCTTGGCAGGGGGCACTGAAGCTTTCTTT,CASSLAGGTEAFF
TRBJ2-1,TRBD1,.,TRBV5-1,TGCGCCAGCAGCTTGGAACCGGGACAGGGATACAATGAGCAGTTCTTC,CASSLEPGQGYNEQFF
TRBJ2-1,.,.,TRBV5-1,TGCGCCAGCTCAAACCGGGACATCTACAATGAGCAGTTCTTC,CASSNRDIYNEQFF
TRBJ1-2,TRBD1,.,TRBV19,TGTGCCAGTACCCGCAACGTAGCCGGGACAGGGCGACCCTCCCACTATGGCTACACCTTC,CASTRNVAGTGRPSHYGYTF
TRBJ1-5,.,.,TRBV28,TGTGCCAGCAGTTTAGCAGGGGTTCAGCCCCAGCATTTT,CASSLAGVQPQHF
TRBJ2-5,.,.,TRBV5-4,TGTGCCAGCAGCTCCGGGGGGCGCCAAGAGACCCAGTACTTC,CASSSGGRQETQYF
TRBJ1-6,TRBD1,.,TRBV9,TGTGCCAGCAGCACTAGACAGGGAGAAAGTTGGGGTTCACCCCTCCACTTT,CASSTRQGESWGSPLHF
TRBJ1-5,.,.,TRBV2,TGTGCCAGCAGAGGACACGTAAATCAGCCCCAGCATTTT,CASRGHVNQPQHF
TRBJ2-2,TRBD1,.,TRBV3-1/TRBV3-2,TGTGCCAGCAGCCAAGAGATGACAGGGACCGGGGAGCTGTTTTTT,CASSQEMTGTGELFF
TRBJ2-6,.,.,TRBV7-2,TGTGCCAGCAGCTTTAAGGGGGCTGGGGCCAACGTCCTGACTTTC,CASSFKGAGANVLTF
TRBJ2-2,.,.,TRBV10-3,TGTGCCATCAGCCAGCCGGGACACCCAAACACCGGGGAGCTGTTTTTT,CAISQPGHPNTGELFF
TRBJ2-5,TRBD1,.,TRBV5-5,TGTGCCAGCAGCAGGGACAGGCTCGGGGAGACCCAGTACTTC,CASSRDRLGETQYF
TRBJ1-1,.,.,TRBV29-1,TGCAGCGTTGACAGGGAGGGGGTCACTGAAGCTTTCTTT,CSVDREGVTEAFF
TRBJ1-2,.,once,TRBV27,TGTGCCAGCAGTTTGAGCAGGAACTATGGCTACACCTTC,CASSLSRNYGYTF
TRBJ1-5,.,once,TRBV7-9,TGTGCCAGCAGCTTAGAAAACAGCCCTAATCAGCCCCAGCATTTT,CASSLENSPNQPQHF
TRBJ1-2,TRBD1,.,TRBV5-5,TGTGCCAGCAGCTTGGAGGGACAGGGGTTTGGGTTTGGCTACACCTTC,CASSLEGQGFGFGYTF
TRBJ1-2,.,.,TRBV4-3,TGCGCCAGCAGCCAAGACAGGGTTCGAGGCTACACCTTC,CASSQDRVRGYTF
TRBJ1-6,.,.,TRBV5-8,TGTGCCAGCAGCACACAGGACTCCTATAATTCACCCCTCCACTTT,CASSTQDSYNSPLHF
TRBJ1-6,TRBD1,.,TRBV28,TGTGCCAGCAGATCCGGGACAGGGGCTAATTCACCCCTCCACTTT,CASRSGTGANSPLHF
TRBJ1-1,.,.,TRBV7-9,TGTGCCAGCACCATTAGCTTTGGAGCTGAAGCTTTCTTT,CASTISFGAEAFF
TRBJ2-1,TRBD2,.,TRBV4-1,TGCGCCAGCAGCCAAGATCTCTCTATGGCTAGCGGGGTCAATGAGCAGTTCTTC,CASSQDLSMASGVNEQFF
TRBJ1-2,.,.,TRBV18,TGTGCCAGCTCACCAGGTACCTCGCAAAGCGGTGGCTACACCTTC,CASSPGTSQSGGYTF